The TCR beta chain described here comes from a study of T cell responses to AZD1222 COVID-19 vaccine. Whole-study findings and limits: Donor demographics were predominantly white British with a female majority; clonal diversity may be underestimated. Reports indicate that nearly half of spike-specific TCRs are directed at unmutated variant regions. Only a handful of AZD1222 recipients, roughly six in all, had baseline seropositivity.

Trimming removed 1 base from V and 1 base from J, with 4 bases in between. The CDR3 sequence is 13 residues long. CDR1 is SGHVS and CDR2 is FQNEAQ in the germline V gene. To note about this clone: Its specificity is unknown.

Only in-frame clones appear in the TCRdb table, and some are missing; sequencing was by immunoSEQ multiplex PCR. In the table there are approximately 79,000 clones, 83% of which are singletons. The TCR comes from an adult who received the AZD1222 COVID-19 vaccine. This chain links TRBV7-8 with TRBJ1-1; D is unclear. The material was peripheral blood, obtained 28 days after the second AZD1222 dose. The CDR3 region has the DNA TGTGCCAGCAGCTTAGTCGAGAACACTGAAGCTTTCTTT. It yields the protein CASSLVENTEAFF.